Below are 11 T cell receptor beta chains sequenced from a single sample in a study of CD8 T cells in Susac syndrome. RNA amounts of about 0.5 to 1 ug underwent reverse transcription with random hexamers. TCRdb independently ran MiXCR on the immunoSEQ multiplex PCR reads; one entry per CDR3 protein. The data show 150,000 to 200,000 distinct CDR3 sequences, with around 94% seen just once and around 0.15% held by the top ten. The sample taken for sequencing was CD4+ T cells from PBMCs. Receptor source: a human donor in good health.

In DNA form, the CDR3 reads TGTGCCAGCAGTGGGACTAGCGGGGGCCAAGAGACCCAGTACTTC. It codes for CASSGTSGGQETQYF. The chain combines TRBV2 with TRBJ2-5; TRBD2 aligns across 13 bases. The germline gives CDR1 SNHLY, CDR2 FYNNEI. The length of the CDR3 is 15 residues. Unmatched junction bases numbered 0, after V lost 4 bases and J lost 1 base.

This chain joins TRBV20-1 and TRBJ2-3; 7 positions agree with TRBD2. This CDR3 has 14 amino acids. V trimming: 6 bases; J trimming: 3 bases; junction bases outside the gene matches: 9. Germline V gene sequence: CDR1 DFQATT, CDR2 SNEGSKA (reference sequence). CDR3 sequence: CSALPGAGTDTQYF. In DNA form, the CDR3 reads TGCAGTGCCCTTCCAGGAGCGGGAACAGATACGCAGTATTTT.

The rearrangement joins TRBV3-1 to TRBJ2-7, with no clear D. The CDR3 consists of 12 residues. Per the germline V gene, CDR1 is LGHDT and CDR2 is YNNKEL (reference sequence). V was trimmed by 5 bases and J by 3 bases, leaving 8 bases between them. The CDR3: CASSNENYEQYF. CDR3 nucleotide sequence: TGTGCCAGCAGCAACGAGAACTACGAGCAGTACTTC.

This chain joins TRBV20-1 and TRBJ2-7; D gene uncertain. The length of the CDR3 is 12 residues. CDR1 is DFQATT and CDR2 is SNEGSKA in the germline V gene (reference sequence). Trimming took off 5 bases at V and 2 bases at J, with 10 bases between the two ends. The CDR3 region is CSAPADTYEQYF. In DNA form, the CDR3 reads TGCAGTGCTCCTGCGGATACCTACGAGCAGTACTTC.

This clonotype was observed once. In DNA form, the CDR3 reads TGTGCCAGCAGCTTAGGAGGACAGGGAAGGGCTGAAGCTTTCTTT. Translation: CASSLGGQGRAEAFF. The V call is TRBV7-2, the J call TRBJ1-1; TRBD1 matches at 8 bases. Germline trimming cut 1 base from V and 6 bases from J; bases unmatched to any gene: 7. This CDR3 contains 15 residues. The germline gives CDR1 SGHTA, CDR2 FQGNSA. The full variable domain, rest sourced from reference TRBV7-2 and TRBJ1-1, is GAGVSQSPSNKVTEKGKDVELRCDPISGHTALYWYRQSLGQGLEFLIYFQGNSAPDKSGLPSDRFSAERTGGSVSTLTIQRTQQEDSAVYLCASSLGGQGRAEAFFGQGTRLTVV.

This clonotype was counted once. This sequence joins TRBV21-1 and TRBJ2-7; the table assigns TRBD1, which was not confirmed against the DNA. TRBV21-1 is a listed pseudogene. This CDR3 spans 17 amino acids. CDR3 region: CASSSLGDRDFPYEQYF. CDR3 bases: TGTGCCAGCAGCAGCCTCGGGGACAGGGATTTTCCCTACGAGCAGTACTTC.

The chain joins TRBV3-1 to TRBJ2-3; D assignment may be TRBD1 or TRBD2 (7 bases each). The CDR3 runs 16 residues. Between the trimmed V and J ends, which lost 4 bases and 2 bases, there was a span of 16 bases. CDR1 and CDR2 from the germline V gene are LGHDT and YNNKEL (reference sequence). This CDR3 is CASSLGLGGDTDTQYF. CDR3 nucleotide sequence: TGTGCCAGCAGCCTCGGACTAGGGGGCGACACAGATACGCAGTATTTT.

The chain couples TRBV9 to TRBJ2-1, with D perhaps matching TRBD1 or TRBD2 (5 bases each). The CDR3 extends over 13 amino acids. CDR1 is SGDLS, CDR2 YYNGEE, per germline. Trimming stripped 0 bases from V and 9 bases from J, with 10 bases between. The CDR3 reads CASSVATGGEQFF. As DNA, the CDR3 is TGTGCCAGCAGCGTAGCTACAGGAGGTGAGCAGTTCTTC.

This chain uses TRBV4-2 with TRBJ1-4, with D unresolved. The CDR3 is made up of 15 amino acids. Germline lookup yields CDR1 LGHNA and CDR2 YNFKEQ. Trimming shortened V by 4 bases and J by 4 bases, and 13 bases separated the two germline ends. The CDR3 DNA is TGTGCCAGCAGCCGCCTCACCCCGGGTAATGAAAAACTGTTTTTT. Its protein product is CASSRLTPGNEKLFF.

The genes are TRBV12-3 or TRBV12-4 and TRBJ1-2; no clear D gene. Trimming left V 7 bases short and J 0 bases short, with 9 bases between. The CDR3 is made up of 13 amino acids. CDR3 bases: TGTGCCAGCACCCCACTCCCTAACTATGGCTACACCTTC. It specifies CASTPLPNYGYTF.

The rearrangement uses TRBV4-3 and TRBJ2-1; D possibly corresponds to TRBD1 (6 bases). In germline, CDR1 is LGHNA, CDR2 YSLEER. The CDR3 loop spans 15 amino acids. Trimming removed 5 bases from V and 4 bases from J, with 15 bases in between. The chain's CDR3 is CASSTRVGQYNEQFF. The CDR3 region has the DNA TGCGCCAGCAGCACCCGGGTGGGACAATACAATGAGCAGTTCTTC.